This T cell receptor beta chain is drawn from a study of blood T cell repertoires in COVID-19. In the study overall: COVID-19 samples, acute and convalescent, were from the United States, Italy and Spain. From T cells, B-cell-depleted T cells, or PBMCs came the material, which was cDNA or gDNA.

The CDR3 consists of 16 residues. Germline CDR1 and CDR2: KGHDR and SFDVKD. Trimming shortened V by 1 base and J by 8 bases, and 17 bases separated the two germline ends. This clone showed up just a few times. Original methodology: For nucleated cells, counts were estimated from reference gene primer amplification. Sequenced by immunoSEQ multiplex PCR; TCRdb stores in-frame clones only, minus some. V and J calls and clone size are copied from that table; D and trimming were computed from the DNA. Seen here are roughly 330,000 clones, 86% observed once, and the top ten hold under 2%. This sequence was found in a woman in her fifties or sixties with acute or convalescent COVID-19. The source material was peripheral blood. The chain has TRBV24-1 and TRBJ2-1; a possible D gene is TRBD1 (6 bases). Written as DNA, the CDR3 is TGTGCCACCAGTGATTTCACAGGGTTGTATGAGGATGAGCAGTTCTTC. It codes for CATSDFTGLYEDEQFF.